What follows are 31 T cell receptor beta chains derived from one specimen sequenced in a study of PD-1 blockade in classical Hodgkin lymphoma. Generated by immunoSEQ multiplex PCR, the TCRdb table keeps only in-frame clones and is missing some. The repertoire has around 16,000 clones, about 86% of them found once; the top ten carry 0.84%. Noted time point: newly diagnosed, previously untreated cHL patient sample. Magnetic negative selection of thawed PBMCs was the method by which CD4+ T cells were purified. Sequenced input: CD4+ T cells from blood. Source of these receptors: a human donor with classical Hodgkin lymphoma.

This clone counts as large. The V and J genes are TRBV19 and TRBJ2-2; D might be TRBD2 (5 bases). The V and J ends lost 0 bases and 6 bases respectively, with 17 bases between them. The CDR3 extends over 17 amino acids. In germline, CDR1 is LNHDA, CDR2 SQIVND (reference sequence). CDR3 DNA sequence: TGTGCCAGTAGTATAGATTATCAAGCCGGGCGGGCCGGGGAGCTGTTTTTT. Translation: CASSIDYQAGRAGELFF.

The chain has TRBV27 and TRBJ2-1, with a tentative D call TRBD2 (5 bases). The CDR3 covers 16 residues. Germline CDR1 MNHEY, CDR2 SMNVEV (reference sequence). V lost 1 base, J lost 0 bases, and 10 bases lay in between. The CDR3 coding sequence is TGTGCCAGCAGTTTATATCTTAGCGTCTCCTACAATGAGCAGTTCTTC. The encoded protein is CASSLYLSVSYNEQFF.

The chain is built from TRBV15 and TRBJ1-3; tentatively, D is TRBD1 (5 bases). The CDR3 is 15 amino acids. Germline V gene data show CDR1 as LNHNV and CDR2 as YYDKDF (reference sequence). Deletions cut 8 bases from V and 4 bases from J, with 18 bases between. CDR3 residues: CATWAAGTPGNTIYF. Here the CDR3 DNA reads TGTGCCACCTGGGCGGCCGGGACGCCGGGAAACACCATATATTTT. The full variable domain, rest sourced from reference TRBV15 and TRBJ1-3, is DAMVIQNPRYQVTQFGKPVTLSCSQTLNHNVMYWYQQKSSQAPKLLFHYYDKDFNNEADTPDNFQSRRPNTSFCFLDIRSPGLGDTAMYLCATWAAGTPGNTIYFGEGSWLTVV.

There are a few counts of this clone. The CDR3 reads CASSRQGETEAFF. The CDR3 region has the DNA TGTGCCAGCAGTCGACAGGGGGAAACTGAAGCTTTCTTT. The V gene is TRBV28, the J gene TRBJ1-1; TRBD1 agrees at 9 bases. Germline V gives CDR1 MDHEN, CDR2 SYDVKM. V shed 5 bases and J 5 bases; nucleotides not matched to a gene: 3. The CDR3 totals 13 residues.

This chain joins TRBV7-2 and TRBJ2-1; D is unresolved. This CDR3 is 16 amino acids long. Trimming removed 4 bases at V and 0 bases at J, with 13 bases between. Germline CDR1 is SGHTA and CDR2 is FQGNSA. In nucleotides, the CDR3 is TGTGCCAGCAGCTCGGAAAGGGTAAGCTCCTACAATGAGCAGTTCTTC. It specifies CASSSERVSSYNEQFF.

This chain uses TRBV4-1 with TRBJ2-7; weak D call: TRBD2 (5 bases). The germline CDR1 and CDR2 sequences are MGHRA and YSYEKL. The CDR3 totals 18 residues. The V end was cut by 0 bases, the J end by 0 bases, with 18 bases between. The CDR3 sequence: CASSQDRVARSSSYEQYF. The CDR3 DNA is TGCGCCAGCAGCCAAGATCGCGTAGCGCGATCGAGCTCCTACGAGCAGTACTTC.

The chain recombines TRBV5-4 with TRBJ2-1; 7 bases are a match to TRBD2. J lost 9 bases, V lost 5 bases, and 2 bases had no gene match. This CDR3 has 11 amino acids. Germline loops: CDR1 SGHNT, CDR2 YYREEE (reference sequence). The CDR3 coding sequence is TGTGCCAGCAGTCCGGGAGGTGAGCAGTTCTTC. Translated: CASSPGGEQFF.

The chain is built from TRBV2 and TRBJ2-5, with TRBD1 matching 7 bases. The DNA end favors TRBJ2-7, so the J call may be wrong. The CDR3 runs to 15 residues. Germline loops: CDR1 SNHLY, CDR2 FYNNEI. The CDR3 DNA reads as TGTGCCAGCAGGATTCCCACCGGGACAGCTTACGAGCAGTACTTC. It translates to CASRIPTGTAYEQYF.

This chain links TRBV2 with TRBJ1-4; D might be TRBD1 (5 bases). V lost 1 base and J lost 5, with 11 bases in between. Germline values: CDR1 SNHLY, CDR2 FYNNEI. The CDR3 sequence is 15 residues long. The CDR3 coding sequence is TGTGCCAGCAGTGAAGAGGGGCTCGAAAATGAAAAACTGTTTTTT. Translation: CASSEEGLENEKLFF.

This rearrangement joins TRBV7-6 to TRBJ2-3; no clear D. Germline V CDR1 and CDR2: SGHVS, FNYEAQ. With 10 bases removed from V and 0 bases from J, the gap between germline ends came to 14 bases. The CDR3 is made up of 14 amino acids. The CDR3 loop reads CATGPTSSTDTQYF. The CDR3 DNA reads TGTGCCACCGGCCCTACATCTAGCACAGATACGCAGTATTTT. The full variable domain, rest sourced from reference TRBV7-6 and TRBJ2-3, is GAGVSQSPRYKVTKRGQDVALRCDPISGHVSLYWYRQALGQGPEFLTYFNYEAQQDKSGLPNDRFSAERPEGSISTLTIQRTEQRDSAMYRCATGPTSSTDTQYFGPGTRLTVL.

This chain connects TRBV27 to TRBJ2-7; 8 nucleotides match TRBD1. The germline V gene has CDR1 MNHEY and CDR2 SMNVEV (reference sequence). The CDR3 runs to 14 residues. Unmatched junction bases numbered 2, after V lost 4 bases and J lost 0 bases. The DNA of the CDR3 is TGTGCCAGCAGTTCTACAGGGGGCTCCTACGAGCAGTACTTC. It codes for CASSSTGGSYEQYF.

This clone has more than one count but fewer than ten. The CDR3 DNA follows: TGTGCCAGCAGCACAGACCGGGCCACCTATGGCTACACCTTC. Protein sequence: CASSTDRATYGYTF. This sequence joins TRBV7-2 and TRBJ1-2; D remains ambiguous. The CDR3 extends over 14 amino acids. Germline assignment: CDR1 SGHTA and CDR2 FQGNSA. V was clipped by 5 bases and J by 4 bases, with 14 bases between them.

V usage is TRBV6-1 and J usage is TRBJ2-7, with a tentative D call TRBD2 (6 bases). This CDR3 region has 16 residues. Germline loops: CDR1 MNHNS, CDR2 SASEGT. The V and J ends lost 0 bases and 2 bases respectively, with 14 bases between them. The CDR3 DNA is TGTGCCAGCAGTGAAGCGGGCGGGACGGAAACCTACGAGCAGTACTTC. Translation gives CASSEAGGTETYEQYF.

The rearrangement links TRBV9 to TRBJ2-3; no clear D gene. The CDR3 length is 16 residues. The germline V and J ends were trimmed by 0 bases and 0 bases, with 11 bases remaining between them. Per germline, CDR1 SGDLS and CDR2 YYNGEE. This CDR3 is CASSVATFGSTDTQYF. DNA of the CDR3: TGTGCCAGCAGCGTAGCTACTTTCGGAAGCACAGATACGCAGTATTTT.

The chain couples TRBV5-1 to TRBJ1-4; D unclear. CDR1 and CDR2 (germline): SGHRS, YFSETQ. There are 14 residues in the CDR3. Trimming shortened V by 0 bases and J by 2 bases, and 5 bases separated the two germline ends. Here the CDR3 reads CASSLGHTNEKLFF. The DNA for the CDR3 is TGCGCCAGCAGCTTGGGACATACTAATGAAAAACTGTTTTTT.

The V and J genes are TRBV28 and TRBJ1-1, with D tentatively TRBD1 (6 bases). The germline V and J ends were trimmed by 5 bases and 3 bases, with 16 bases remaining between them. Germline V gene data show CDR1 as MDHEN and CDR2 as SYDVKM. The CDR3 has 15 amino acids. In DNA, the CDR3 is TGTGCCAGCAGTCCCTTCAGGGGAATTGACACTGAAGCTTTCTTT. Translated, it gives CASSPFRGIDTEAFF. Full variable domain (remainder filled in from reference TRBV28 and TRBJ1-1): DVKVTQSSRYLVKRTGEKVFLECVQDMDHENMFWYRQDPGLGLRLIYFSYDVKMKEKGDIPEGYSVSREKKERFSLILESASTNQTSMYLCASSPFRGIDTEAFFGQGTRLTVV.

The chain joins TRBV27 to TRBJ2-1, with TRBD1 as a possible D gene (5 bases). CDR3 length equals 15 residues. CDR1 is MNHEY and CDR2 is SMNVEV in the germline V gene (reference sequence). V was trimmed by 5 bases and J by 4 bases, leaving 15 bases between them. CDR3 sequence: CASSPLRGGYNEQFF. The DNA for the CDR3 is TGTGCCAGCAGTCCACTAAGGGGCGGATACAATGAGCAGTTCTTC.

V gene TRBV11-2 combines with J gene TRBJ1-1; D gene uncertain. The CDR3 loop spans 13 amino acids. Germline assignment: CDR1 SGHAT and CDR2 FQNNGV. V dropped 1 base and J dropped 5 bases, with 8 bases sitting between them. CDR3 nucleotide sequence: TGTGCCAGCAGCTTAGGGGGTTTGACTGAAGCTTTCTTT. Translating it yields CASSLGGLTEAFF.

V and J are TRBV23-1 and TRBJ1-2, with a possible D match to TRBD1 (6 bases). TRBV23-1 is sorted into the ORF group, with uncertain function. This CDR3 spans 13 amino acids. V shed 5 bases and J shed 6 bases, with 13 bases lying between them. The CDR3 here is CASSSQGRHGYTF. CDR3 nucleotide sequence: TGCGCCAGCAGTTCACAGGGTCGGCATGGCTACACCTTC.

The chain combines TRBV5-4 with TRBJ2-1, with TRBD2 identical over 10 bases. CDR3 length equals 15 residues. Per the germline V gene, CDR1 is SGHNT and CDR2 is YYREEE (reference sequence). The J segment lost 4 bases and the V segment lost 5 bases, leaving 6 bases of the junction unmatched. For the CDR3, the DNA is TGTGCCAGCAGACACGGGACTAGCGCATACAATGAGCAGTTCTTC. This sequence encodes CASRHGTSAYNEQFF.

This chain uses TRBV11-3 with TRBJ2-1, with unresolved D. The CDR3 loop spans 14 amino acids. V was trimmed by 1 base and J by 6 bases, leaving 10 bases between them. Germline CDR1 reads SGHNT; CDR2 reads YENEEA. CDR3 loop: CASSLVSDVNEQFF. CDR3 in DNA: TGTGCCAGCAGCTTAGTTTCAGACGTCAATGAGCAGTTCTTC.

This clone was counted a few times. The V and J genes are TRBV7-7 and TRBJ2-2; unclear D gene. V shed 4 bases and J shed 7 bases, with 10 bases lying between them. The CDR3 extends over 13 amino acids. CDR1 SSHAT and CDR2 FNYEAQ come from the germline V gene (reference sequence). The CDR3 loop is CASSSHIGGELFF. DNA of the CDR3: TGTGCCAGCAGCTCCCATATCGGCGGGGAGCTGTTTTTT.

This chain links TRBV11-3 with TRBJ2-2, with 9 bases fitting TRBD1. This CDR3 contains 16 residues. The J segment lost 5 bases and the V segment lost 5 bases, leaving 9 bases of the junction unmatched. CDR1 is SGHNT and CDR2 is YENEEA in the germline V gene. As DNA, the CDR3 is TGTGCCAGCAGCATAGGGACAGGGCGAGGAACCGGGGAGCTGTTTTTT. Its protein is CASSIGTGRGTGELFF. Full variable domain (rest looked up from reference TRBV11-3 and TRBJ2-2): EAGVVQSPRYKIIEKKQPVAFWCNPISGHNTLYWYLQNLGQGPELLIRYENEEAVDDSQLPKDRFSAERLKGVDSTLKIQPAELGDSAVYLCASSIGTGRGTGELFFGEGSRLTVL.

The gene calls are TRBV19 and TRBJ1-1, with D possibly matching TRBD1 (6 bases). Per germline, CDR1 LNHDA and CDR2 SQIVND (reference sequence). V was cut by 6 bases and J by 1 base, with 18 bases left in between. This CDR3 has 16 amino acids. CDR3 nucleotide sequence: TGTGCCAGTAGCACCTCGGGGGCCAGGGAGAACACTGAAGCTTTCTTT. It translates to CASSTSGARENTEAFF. Full variable domain (remainder filled in from reference TRBV19 and TRBJ1-1): DGGITQSPKYLFRKEGQNVTLSCEQNLNHDAMYWYRQDPGQGLRLIYYSQIVNDFQKGDIAEGYSVSREKKESFPLTVTSAQKNPTAFYLCASSTSGARENTEAFFGQGTRLTVV.

The chain joins TRBV15 to TRBJ1-4; 7 bases agree with TRBD1. Germline V gene sequence: CDR1 LNHNV, CDR2 YYDKDF (reference sequence). The CDR3 has 16 amino acids. Trimming took 2 bases from V and 10 from J; bases not matched to a gene: 13. CDR3 residues: CATSRKTKGAGGKLFF. The CDR3 coding sequence is TGTGCCACCAGCAGAAAAACCAAGGGGGCGGGGGGAAAACTGTTTTTT. The full variable domain, with the rest looked up from reference TRBV15 and TRBJ1-4, is DAMVIQNPRYQVTQFGKPVTLSCSQTLNHNVMYWYQQKSSQAPKLLFHYYDKDFNNEADTPDNFQSRRPNTSFCFLDIRSPGLGDTAMYLCATSRKTKGAGGKLFFGSGTQLSVL.

This chain uses TRBV7-2 with TRBJ1-6; TRBD1 matches at 8 bases. The CDR3 is 17 amino acids. Germline CDR1 is SGHTA and CDR2 is FQGNSA. V lost 4 bases and J lost 5; bases outside the gene matches: 10. CDR3 protein: CASSSLTGVDDNSPLHF. CDR3 bases: TGTGCCAGCAGCTCTTTGACAGGGGTCGACGATAATTCACCCCTCCACTTT.

The chain employs TRBV5-6 and TRBJ2-1, with a tentative D call TRBD2 (6 bases). From germline, CDR1 is SGHDT and CDR2 YYEEEE. The CDR3 sequence is 14 residues long. V was shortened by 2 bases and J by 10 bases, with 16 bases between the two germline ends. CDR3 nucleotide sequence: TGTGCCAGCAGCTTCTTGGCCGGGAGAGGAGAGCAGTTCTTC. Translation: CASSFLAGRGEQFF.

J is TRBJ2-1 and V is TRBV7-5; the tabulated D call, TRBD1, remains unverified against the DNA. TRBV7-5 is labeled a pseudogene. This CDR3 has 17 residues. The CDR3 DNA reads TGTGTCAGAAGCTTAGTAGTAGTTCCGGACATCTACAATGAGCAGTTCTTC. Translating it yields CVRSLVVVPDIYNEQFF.

V gene TRBV28 combines with J gene TRBJ2-2; D possibly matches TRBD1 or TRBD2 (6 bases each). CDR3 size: 17 residues. Between the trimmed V and J ends, which lost 5 bases and 2 bases, there was a span of 18 bases. Germline-derived CDR1 and CDR2 are MDHEN and SYDVKM. The CDR3 DNA reads TGTGCCAGCAGTCCGGTATGGGGGGCAGAAAACACCGGGGAGCTGTTTTTT. This sequence encodes CASSPVWGAENTGELFF.

This clone was detected only once. The chain combines TRBV19 with TRBJ2-3; no reliable D call. From germline, CDR1 is LNHDA and CDR2 SQIVND (reference sequence). Trimming took 8 bases from V and 5 from J, leaving 8 bases between them. CDR3 length equals 11 residues. The CDR3 spells CASVTQDTQYF. The DNA of the CDR3 is TGTGCCAGTGTGACTCAAGATACGCAGTATTTT.

The CDR3: CATRRMGDTGELFF. In nucleotides, the CDR3 is TGTGCCACCCGACGCATGGGAGACACCGGGGAGCTGTTTTTT. This chain uses TRBV15 with TRBJ2-2; tentatively, D is TRBD2 (5 bases). Trimming shortened V by 8 bases and J by 3 bases, and 13 bases separated the two germline ends. The CDR3 runs to 14 residues. Germline CDR1 LNHNV, CDR2 YYDKDF (reference sequence).